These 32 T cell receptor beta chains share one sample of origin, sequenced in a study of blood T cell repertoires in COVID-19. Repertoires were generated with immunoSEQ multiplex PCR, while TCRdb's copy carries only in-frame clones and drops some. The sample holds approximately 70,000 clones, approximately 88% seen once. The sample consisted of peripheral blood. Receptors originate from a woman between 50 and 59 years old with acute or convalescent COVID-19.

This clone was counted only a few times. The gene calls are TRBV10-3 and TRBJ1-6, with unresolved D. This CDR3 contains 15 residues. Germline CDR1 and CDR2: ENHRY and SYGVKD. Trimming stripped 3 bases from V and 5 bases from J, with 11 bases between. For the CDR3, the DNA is TGTGCCATCAGTGACGGCGGAGAGAATAATTCACCCCTCCACTTT. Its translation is CAISDGGENNSPLHF.

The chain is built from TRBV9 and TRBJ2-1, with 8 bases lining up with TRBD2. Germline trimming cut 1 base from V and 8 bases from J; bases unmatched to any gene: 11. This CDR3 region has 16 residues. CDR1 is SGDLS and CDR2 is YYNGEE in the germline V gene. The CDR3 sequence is CASSVRGLAGVDEQFF. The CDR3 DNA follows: TGTGCCAGCAGCGTACGAGGACTAGCTGGTGTGGATGAGCAGTTCTTC.

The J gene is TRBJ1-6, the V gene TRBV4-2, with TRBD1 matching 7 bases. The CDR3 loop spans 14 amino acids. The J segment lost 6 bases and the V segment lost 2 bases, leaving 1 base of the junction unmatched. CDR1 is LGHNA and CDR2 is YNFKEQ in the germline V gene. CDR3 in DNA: TGTGCCAGCAGCCAATCAGGGGGTAATTCACCCCTCCACTTT. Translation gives CASSQSGGNSPLHF.

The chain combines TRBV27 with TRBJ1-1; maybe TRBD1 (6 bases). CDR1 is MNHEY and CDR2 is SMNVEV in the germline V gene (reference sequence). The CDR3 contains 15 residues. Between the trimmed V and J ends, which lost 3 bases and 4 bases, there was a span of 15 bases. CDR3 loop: CASSFMAGVGTEAFF. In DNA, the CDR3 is TGTGCCAGCAGTTTCATGGCAGGGGTGGGCACTGAAGCTTTCTTT.

The CDR3: CASSQVGTERFYSNQPQHF. CDR3 nucleotides: TGCGCCAGCAGCCAAGTTGGGACAGAGCGATTTTATAGCAATCAGCCCCAGCATTTT. This rearrangement joins TRBV4-1 to TRBJ1-5, with 7 nucleotides matching TRBD1. The germline V gene has CDR1 MGHRA and CDR2 YSYEKL. CDR3 length: 19 amino acids. The V and J ends lost 1 base and 0 bases, in that order; junction bases with no gene match: 12.

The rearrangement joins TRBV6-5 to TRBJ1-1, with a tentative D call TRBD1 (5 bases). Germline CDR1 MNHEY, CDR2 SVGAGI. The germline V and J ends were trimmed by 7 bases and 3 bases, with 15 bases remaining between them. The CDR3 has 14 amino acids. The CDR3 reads CASTIRQGYTEAFF. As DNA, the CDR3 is TGTGCCAGCACCATACGGCAGGGATACACTGAAGCTTTCTTT.

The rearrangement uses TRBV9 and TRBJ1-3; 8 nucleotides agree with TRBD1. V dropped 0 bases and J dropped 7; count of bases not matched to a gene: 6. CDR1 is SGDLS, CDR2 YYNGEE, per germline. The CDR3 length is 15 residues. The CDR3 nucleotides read TGTGCCAGCAGCGTAGGTCCCGACAGGGGCAACACCATATATTTT. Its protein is CASSVGPDRGNTIYF.

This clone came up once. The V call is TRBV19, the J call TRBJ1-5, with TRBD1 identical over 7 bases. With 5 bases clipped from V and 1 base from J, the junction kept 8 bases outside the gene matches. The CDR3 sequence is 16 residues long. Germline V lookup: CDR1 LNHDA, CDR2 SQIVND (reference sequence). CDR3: CASSSSGTASNQPQHF. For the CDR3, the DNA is TGTGCCAGTAGTTCCTCCGGGACAGCAAGCAATCAGCCCCAGCATTTT.

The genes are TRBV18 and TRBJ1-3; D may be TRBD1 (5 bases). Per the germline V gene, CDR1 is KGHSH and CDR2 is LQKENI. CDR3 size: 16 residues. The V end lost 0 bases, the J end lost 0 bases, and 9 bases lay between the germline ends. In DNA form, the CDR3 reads TGTGCCAGCTCACCACCGGGGGGGAGCTCTGGAAACACCATATATTTT. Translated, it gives CASSPPGGSSGNTIYF.

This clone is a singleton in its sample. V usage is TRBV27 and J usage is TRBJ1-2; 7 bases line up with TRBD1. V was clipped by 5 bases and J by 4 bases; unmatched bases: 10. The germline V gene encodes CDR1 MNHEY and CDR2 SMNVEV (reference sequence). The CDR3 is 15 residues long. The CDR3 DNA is TGTGCCAGCAGTCTAGGGGGCGGGCCGGCCTATGGCTACACCTTC. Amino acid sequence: CASSLGGGPAYGYTF.

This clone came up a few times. The chain's CDR3 is CASSYIAFGATGLNEQFF. Here the CDR3 DNA reads TGTGCCAGCAGCTATATTGCCTTTGGGGCAACAGGGCTCAATGAGCAGTTCTTC. This chain joins TRBV7-2 and TRBJ2-1, with D perhaps TRBD1 (6 bases). The V gene lost 4 bases and the J gene lost 6 bases, with 25 bases spanning the gap. The CDR3 sequence is 18 residues long. Per the germline V gene, CDR1 is SGHTA and CDR2 is FQGNSA.

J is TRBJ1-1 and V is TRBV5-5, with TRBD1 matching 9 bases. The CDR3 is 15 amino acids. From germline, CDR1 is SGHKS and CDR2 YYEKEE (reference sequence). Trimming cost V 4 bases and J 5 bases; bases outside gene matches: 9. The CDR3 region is CASSIGGTGKTEAFF. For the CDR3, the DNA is TGTGCCAGCAGCATAGGGGGGACAGGGAAAACTGAAGCTTTCTTT.

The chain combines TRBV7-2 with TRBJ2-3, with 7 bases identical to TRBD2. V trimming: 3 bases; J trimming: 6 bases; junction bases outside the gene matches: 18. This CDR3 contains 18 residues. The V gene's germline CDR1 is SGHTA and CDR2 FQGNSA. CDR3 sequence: CASSFGWGSGTGEDTQYF. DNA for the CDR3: TGTGCCAGCAGCTTCGGGTGGGGGAGCGGGACCGGGGAGGATACGCAGTATTTT.

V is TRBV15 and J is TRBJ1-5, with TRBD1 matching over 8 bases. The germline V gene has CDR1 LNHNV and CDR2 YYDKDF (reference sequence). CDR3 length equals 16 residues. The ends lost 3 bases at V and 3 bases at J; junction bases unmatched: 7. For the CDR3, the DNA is TGTGCCACCAGCAGGGGGACAGGACAGTACAATCAGCCCCAGCATTTT. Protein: CATSRGTGQYNQPQHF.

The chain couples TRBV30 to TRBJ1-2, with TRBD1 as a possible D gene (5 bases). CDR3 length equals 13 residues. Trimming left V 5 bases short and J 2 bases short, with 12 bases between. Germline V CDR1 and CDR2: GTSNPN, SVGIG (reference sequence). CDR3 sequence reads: CAWGDQGNYGYTF. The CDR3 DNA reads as TGTGCCTGGGGCGACCAGGGCAACTATGGCTACACCTTC.

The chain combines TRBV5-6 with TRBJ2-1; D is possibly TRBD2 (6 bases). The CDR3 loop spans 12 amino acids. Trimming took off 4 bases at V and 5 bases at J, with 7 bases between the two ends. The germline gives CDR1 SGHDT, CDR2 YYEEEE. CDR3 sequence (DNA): TGTGCCAGCAGCCGACTAGACAATGAGCAGTTCTTC. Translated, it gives CASSRLDNEQFF.

The CDR3 DNA follows: TGTGCCAGCAGCCCCGACATCGCAAACTATGGCTACACCTTC. Protein product: CASSPDIANYGYTF. The chain recombines TRBV3-1 (or the pseudogene TRBV3-2) with TRBJ1-2; D is undetermined. There are 14 residues in the CDR3. The germline V gene encodes CDR1 LGHDT and CDR2 YNNKEL (reference sequence). Trimming left V 4 bases short and J 2 bases short, with 11 bases between.

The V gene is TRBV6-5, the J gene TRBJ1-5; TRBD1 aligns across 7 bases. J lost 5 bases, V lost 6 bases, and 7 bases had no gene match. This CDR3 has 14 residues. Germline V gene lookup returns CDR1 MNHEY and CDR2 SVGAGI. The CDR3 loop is CASSSGQRHQPQHF. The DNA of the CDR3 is TGTGCCAGCAGCTCGGGACAGCGGCATCAGCCCCAGCATTTT.

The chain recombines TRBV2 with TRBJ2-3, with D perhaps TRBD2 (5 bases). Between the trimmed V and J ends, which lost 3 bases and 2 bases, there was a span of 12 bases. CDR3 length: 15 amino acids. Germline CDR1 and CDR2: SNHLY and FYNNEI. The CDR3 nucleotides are TGTGCCAGCAGTGAGAGTGGAGGCAACACAGATACGCAGTATTTT. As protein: CASSESGGNTDTQYF.

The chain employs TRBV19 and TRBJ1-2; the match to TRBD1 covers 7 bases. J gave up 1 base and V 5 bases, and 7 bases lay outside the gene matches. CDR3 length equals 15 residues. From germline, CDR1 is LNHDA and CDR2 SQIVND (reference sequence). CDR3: CASSRGTDLNYGYTF. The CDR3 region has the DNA TGTGCCAGTAGTCGAGGGACAGACCTTAACTATGGCTACACCTTC.

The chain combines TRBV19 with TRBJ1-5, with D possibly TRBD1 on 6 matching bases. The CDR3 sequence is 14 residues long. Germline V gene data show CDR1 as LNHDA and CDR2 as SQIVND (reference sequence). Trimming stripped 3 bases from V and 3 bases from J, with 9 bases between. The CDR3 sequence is CASSIGQYNQPQHF. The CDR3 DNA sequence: TGTGCCAGTAGTATCGGACAGTACAATCAGCCCCAGCATTTT.

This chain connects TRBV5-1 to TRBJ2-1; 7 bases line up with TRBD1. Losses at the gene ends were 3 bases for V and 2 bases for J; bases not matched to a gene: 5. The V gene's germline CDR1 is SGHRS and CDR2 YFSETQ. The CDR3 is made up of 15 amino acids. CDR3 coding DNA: TGCGCCAGCAGCTCGACAGGGAGACCCTACAATGAGCAGTTCTTC. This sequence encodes CASSSTGRPYNEQFF. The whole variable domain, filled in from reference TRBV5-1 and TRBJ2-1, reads KAGVTQTPRYLIKTRGQQVTLSCSPISGHRSVSWYQQTPGQGLQFLFEYFSETQRNKGNFPGRFSGRQFSNSRSEMNVSTLELGDSALYLCASSSTGRPYNEQFFGPGTRLTVL.

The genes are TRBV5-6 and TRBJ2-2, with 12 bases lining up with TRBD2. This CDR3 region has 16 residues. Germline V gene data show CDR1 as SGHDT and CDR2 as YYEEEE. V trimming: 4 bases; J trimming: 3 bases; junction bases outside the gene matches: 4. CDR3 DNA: TGTGCCAGCAGCCATCGACTAGCGGGAGACACCGGGGAGCTGTTTTTT. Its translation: CASSHRLAGDTGELFF.

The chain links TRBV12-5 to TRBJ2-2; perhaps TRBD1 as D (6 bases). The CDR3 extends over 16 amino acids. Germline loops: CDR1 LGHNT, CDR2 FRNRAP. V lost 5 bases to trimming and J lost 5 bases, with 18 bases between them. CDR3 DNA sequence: TGTGCTAGTGGTGGACCAGGAAAAGGGGGAACCGGGGAGCTGTTTTTT. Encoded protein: CASGGPGKGGTGELFF.

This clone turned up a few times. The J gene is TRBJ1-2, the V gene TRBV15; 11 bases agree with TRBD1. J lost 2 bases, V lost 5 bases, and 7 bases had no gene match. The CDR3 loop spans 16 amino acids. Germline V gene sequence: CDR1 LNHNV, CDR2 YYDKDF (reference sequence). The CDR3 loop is CATSAWDRGLNYGYTF. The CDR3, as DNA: TGTGCCACCAGCGCGTGGGACAGGGGGTTAAACTATGGCTACACCTTC.

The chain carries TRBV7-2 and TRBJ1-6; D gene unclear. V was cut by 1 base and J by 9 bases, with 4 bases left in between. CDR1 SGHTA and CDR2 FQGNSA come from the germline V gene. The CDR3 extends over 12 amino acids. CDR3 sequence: CASSLELSPLHF. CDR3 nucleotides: TGTGCCAGCAGCTTAGAGCTTTCACCCCTCCACTTT.

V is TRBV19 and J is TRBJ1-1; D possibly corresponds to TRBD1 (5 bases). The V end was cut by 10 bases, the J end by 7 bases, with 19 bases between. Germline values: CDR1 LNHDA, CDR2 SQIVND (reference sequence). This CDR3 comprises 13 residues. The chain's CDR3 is CATDDRTPGEAFF. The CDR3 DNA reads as TGTGCCACCGACGACCGGACACCCGGTGAAGCTTTCTTT.

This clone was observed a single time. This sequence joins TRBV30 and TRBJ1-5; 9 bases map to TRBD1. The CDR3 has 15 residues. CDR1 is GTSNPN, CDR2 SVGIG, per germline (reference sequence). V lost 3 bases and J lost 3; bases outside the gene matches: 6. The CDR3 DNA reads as TGTGCCTGGAGAATCCGGGACAGGGTCAATCAGCCCCAGCATTTT. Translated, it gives CAWRIRDRVNQPQHF.

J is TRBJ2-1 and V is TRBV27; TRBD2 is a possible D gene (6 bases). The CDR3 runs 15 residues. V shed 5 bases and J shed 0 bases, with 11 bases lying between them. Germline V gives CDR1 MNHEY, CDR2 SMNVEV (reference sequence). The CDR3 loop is CASSSYSGSYNEQFF. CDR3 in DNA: TGTGCCAGCAGTAGCTATAGCGGCTCCTACAATGAGCAGTTCTTC.

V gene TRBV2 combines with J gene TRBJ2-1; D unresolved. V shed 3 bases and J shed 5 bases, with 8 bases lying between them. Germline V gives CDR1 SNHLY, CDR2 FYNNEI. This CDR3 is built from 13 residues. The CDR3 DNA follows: TGTGCCAGCAGTGATGTCGAGGACAATGAGCAGTTCTTC. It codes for CASSDVEDNEQFF.

CDR3 amino acids: CASSFAGEGEQYF. In DNA, the CDR3 is TGTGCCAGCAGTTTTGCGGGAGAAGGCGAGCAGTACTTC. The rearrangement joins TRBV27 to TRBJ2-7; TRBD2 matches at 7 bases. CDR3 length: 13 residues. With V trimmed by 3 bases and J by 6 bases, 5 bases remained unmatched. The germline CDR1 and CDR2 sequences are MNHEY and SMNVEV (reference sequence).

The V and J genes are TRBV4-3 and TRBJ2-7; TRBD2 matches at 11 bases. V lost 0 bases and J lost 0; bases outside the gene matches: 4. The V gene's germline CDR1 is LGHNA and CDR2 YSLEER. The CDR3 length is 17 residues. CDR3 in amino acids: CASSQETGLADSYEQYF. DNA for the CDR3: TGCGCCAGCAGCCAAGAGACGGGACTAGCGGACTCCTACGAGCAGTACTTC.